Described below is a single TCR beta chain sequence and its context. Its antigen is undetermined. Clones were read by immunoSEQ multiplex PCR, and TCRdb kept only the in-frame ones, dropping some. Among about 30,000 clones listed, more than 85% were seen once. Time point meaning: cycle 4 day 1 (C4D1), after less than 7 weeks of nivolumab. Relapses following autologous stem cell transplantation were seen in all patients, with brentuximab vedotin exposure varying. Using magnetic negative selection, the CD4+ T cells were separated out of thawed PBMCs. Under best response, outcomes were complete response, partial response or progressive disease. The sample originates from a study of PD-1 blockade in classical Hodgkin lymphoma. Germline-derived CDR1 and CDR2 are MNHNS and SASEGT. V lost 8 bases, J lost 4 bases, and 8 bases stayed unmatched. The CDR3 length is 15 residues. Whole-study results and caveats: The origin of the repertoire differences remains undefined, with disease activity or prior therapy as possible causes. Newly diagnosed patients were said to have less baseline TCR diversity than healthy donors did.

This sample comprised CD4+ T cells from blood, obtained before the fourth cycle of nivolumab. This sequence originates from a human donor with classical Hodgkin lymphoma. The J gene is TRBJ1-3, the V gene TRBV6-1; 10 nucleotides match TRBD1. CDR3 sequence reads: CASVSGTGDGNTIYF. CDR3 coding DNA: TGTGCCAGCGTTTCCGGGACAGGGGACGGAAACACCATATATTTT.